This T cell receptor (beta chain) was retrieved from a study of radiotherapy plus CTLA-4 blockade in lung cancer. Study context: Objective responses were documented in around a sixth of patients, with disease control in about 28%.

Alongside CTLA-4 blockade with ipilimumab, patients with chemo-refractory metastatic non-small-cell lung cancer received focal radiation. Study outcomes and limitations: Reports identified early blood T cell clone dynamics, with interferon-beta, as the best response predictor. Tumor-derived TCR clones expanded in blood after radiotherapy plus ipilimumab.

TCRdb's table, derived via immunoSEQ multiplex PCR, lists solely in-frame clones and lacks some. The table lists 100,000 to 150,000 clones, about 87% of them singletons, with just under 7% in the top ten. To note about this clone: Its antigen is unknown.

The receptor was isolated from a human donor with non-small cell lung cancer that progressed on radiotherapy plus ipilimumab. The sample in question was peripheral blood, obtained from a patient treated with radiotherapy plus ipilimumab.

This CDR3 is CASSEGTSYEQYF. The CDR3 DNA reads TGTGCCAGCAGCGAGGGGACTAGCTACGAGCAGTACTTC. J is TRBJ2-7 and V is TRBV9, with 8 bases fitting TRBD2. The CDR3 loop spans 13 amino acids. The V gene's germline CDR1 is SGDLS and CDR2 YYNGEE. The V segment lost 3 bases and the J segment 3 bases; nucleotides outside the gene matches: 2. The full variable domain, with the rest looked up from reference TRBV9 and TRBJ2-7, is DSGVTQTPKHLITATGQRVTLRCSPRSGDLSVYWYQQSLDQGLQFLIQYYNGEERAKGNILERFSAQQFPDLHSELNLSSLELGDSALYFCASSEGTSYEQYFGPGTRLTVT.